The entry below describes one TCR beta chain. In the authors' methods: Estimation of nucleated cell counts was performed using reference gene primer amplification. Measured with immunoSEQ multiplex PCR; TCRdb has only the in-frame clones, and not every one. Clone size and V and J calls were adopted from that table, with D and trimming inferred from the DNA. Of more than 95,000 clones listed, roughly 90% were seen once; the top ten hold less than 8%. This specimen comes from a study of blood T cell repertoires in COVID-19. Study details: There were acute and convalescent COVID-19 samples, and they came from the United States, Italy and Spain. T cells, B-cell-depleted T cells, or PBMCs supplied cDNA or gDNA.

The CDR3 length is 14 residues. Per the germline V gene, CDR1 is SGHDT and CDR2 is YYEEEE. Trimming shortened V by 4 bases and J by 2 bases, and 12 bases separated the two germline ends. The clonotype originates from a man between 45 and 60 years old with acute or convalescent COVID-19. This chain joins TRBV5-6 and TRBJ2-5; D possibly corresponds to TRBD2 (6 bases). The specimen sequenced was peripheral blood. The DNA of the CDR3 is TGTGCCAGCAGCCCGGCCGGGAGACAAGAGACCCAGTACTTC. Amino acid sequence: CASSPAGRQETQYF.